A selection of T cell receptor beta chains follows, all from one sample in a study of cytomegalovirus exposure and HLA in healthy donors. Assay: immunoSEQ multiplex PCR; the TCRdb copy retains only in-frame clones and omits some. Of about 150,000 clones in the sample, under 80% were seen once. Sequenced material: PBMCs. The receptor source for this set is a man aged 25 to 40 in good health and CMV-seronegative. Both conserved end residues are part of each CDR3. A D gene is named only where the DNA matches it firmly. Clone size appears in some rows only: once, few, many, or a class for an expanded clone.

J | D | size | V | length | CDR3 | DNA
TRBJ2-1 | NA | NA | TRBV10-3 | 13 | CAISGDLYNEQFF | TGTGCCATCAGCGGGGATCTTTACAATGAGCAGTTCTTC
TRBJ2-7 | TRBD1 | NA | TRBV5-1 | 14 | CASSLRQGTDEQYF | TGCGCCAGCAGCTTGAGACAGGGGACGGACGAGCAGTACTTC
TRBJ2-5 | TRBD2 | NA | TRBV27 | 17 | CASSGRTSGVRGETQYF | TGTGCCAGCAGTGGACGGACTAGCGGGGTCCGGGGAGAGACCCAGTACTTC
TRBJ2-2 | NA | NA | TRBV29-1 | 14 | CSDSTGRSAGELFF | TGCAGCGACAGTACAGGGCGGAGTGCCGGGGAGCTGTTTTTT
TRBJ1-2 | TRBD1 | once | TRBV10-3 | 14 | CAISDHDRAYGYTF | TGTGCCATCAGTGATCACGACAGGGCCTATGGCTACACCTTC
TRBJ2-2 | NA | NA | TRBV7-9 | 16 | CASSPPPQGGTGELFF | TGTGCCAGCAGCCCGCCCCCGCAGGGTGGAACCGGGGAGCTGTTTTTT
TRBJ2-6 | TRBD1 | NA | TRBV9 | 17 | CASSVGQGPVGANVLTF | TGTGCCAGCAGCGTAGGACAGGGGCCGGTTGGGGCCAACGTCCTGACTTTC
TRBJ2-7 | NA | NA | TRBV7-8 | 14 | CASSLRRGSYEQYF | TGTGCCAGCAGCCTCAGACGGGGGTCCTACGAGCAGTACTTC
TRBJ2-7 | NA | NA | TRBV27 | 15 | CASSLSRESSYEQYF | TGTGCCAGCAGTTTATCGAGAGAAAGCTCCTACGAGCAGTACTTC
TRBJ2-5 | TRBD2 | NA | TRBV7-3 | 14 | CASSLSGGQETQYF | TGTGCCAGCAGCTTATCCGGGGGGCAAGAGACCCAGTACTTC
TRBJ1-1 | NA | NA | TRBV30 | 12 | CAWSVRGVGAFF | TGTGCCTGGAGTGTACGGGGAGTGGGAGCTTTCTTT
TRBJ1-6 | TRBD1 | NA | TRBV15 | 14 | CATSSGTGDSPLHF | TGTGCCACCTCTTCCGGGACAGGGGATTCACCCCTCCACTTT
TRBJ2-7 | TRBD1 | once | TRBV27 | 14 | CASSRDRAPYEQYF | TGTGCCAGCAGTCGCGACAGGGCACCTTACGAGCAGTACTTC
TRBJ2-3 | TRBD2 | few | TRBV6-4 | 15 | CASSDGAGSTDTQYF | TGTGCCAGCAGTGACGGAGCGGGGAGCACAGATACGCAGTATTTT
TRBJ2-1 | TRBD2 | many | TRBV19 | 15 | CASRITSGGVNEQFF | TGTGCCAGCAGGATAACTAGCGGGGGGGTGAATGAGCAGTTCTTC
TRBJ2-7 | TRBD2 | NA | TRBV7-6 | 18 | CASSLVNPSGGLSYEQYF | TGTGCCAGCAGCTTAGTTAATCCTAGCGGGGGCCTCTCCTACGAGCAGTACTTC
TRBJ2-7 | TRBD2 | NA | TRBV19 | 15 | CASSVSGENSYEQYF | TGTGCCAGTAGTGTTAGCGGGGAGAACTCCTACGAGCAGTACTTC
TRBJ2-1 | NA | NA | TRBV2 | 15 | CASSEGVGLSFTEFF | TGTGCCAGCAGTGAAGGGGTCGGACTAAGTTTTACGGAGTTCTTC
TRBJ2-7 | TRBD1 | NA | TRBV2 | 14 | CASSRDRGPYEQYF | TGTGCCAGCAGCCGGGACAGGGGGCCCTACGAGCAGTACTTC
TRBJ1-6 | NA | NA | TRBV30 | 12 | CAWGRETSPLHF | TGTGCCTGGGGCCGGGAGACTTCACCCCTCCACTTT
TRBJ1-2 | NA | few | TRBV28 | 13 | CASTLRGISGYTF | TGTGCCAGCACACTACGGGGTATTAGTGGCTACACCTTC
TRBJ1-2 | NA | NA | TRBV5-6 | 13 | CASSLEGSGGYTF | TGTGCCAGCAGCTTGGAGGGGTCGGGTGGCTACACCTTC
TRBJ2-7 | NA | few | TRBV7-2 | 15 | CASSLGDGGLYEQYF | TGTGCCAGCAGCTTGGGGGACGGAGGGCTCTACGAGCAGTACTTC
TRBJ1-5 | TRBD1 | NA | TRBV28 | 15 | CASSSGQGRNQPQHF | TGTGCCAGCAGTTCGGGACAGGGACGCAATCAGCCCCAGCATTTT
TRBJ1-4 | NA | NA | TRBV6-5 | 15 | CASSYSYRVDEKLFF | TGTGCCAGCAGTTACTCGTACAGGGTGGATGAAAAACTGTTTTTT
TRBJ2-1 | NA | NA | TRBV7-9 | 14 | CASRRGGEYNEQFF | TGTGCCAGCAGAAGGGGGGGAGAGTACAATGAGCAGTTCTTC
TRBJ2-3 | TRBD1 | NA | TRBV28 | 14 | CAIMKGQGTDTQYF | TGTGCCATTATGAAGGGACAGGGGACAGATACGCAGTATTTT
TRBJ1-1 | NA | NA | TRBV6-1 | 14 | CASSEEKGLTEAFF | TGTGCCAGCAGTGAAGAAAAGGGGCTTACTGAAGCTTTCTTT
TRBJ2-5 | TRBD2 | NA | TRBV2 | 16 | CASSDTSGGLEETQYF | TGTGCCAGCAGTGACACTAGCGGGGGGCTTGAAGAGACCCAGTACTTC
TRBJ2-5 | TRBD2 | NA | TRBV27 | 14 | CASSLHGGGETQYF | TGTGCCAGCAGTTTACATGGGGGAGGGGAGACCCAGTACTTC
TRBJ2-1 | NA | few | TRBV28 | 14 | CASSLSPTLNEQFF | TGTGCCAGCAGTCTTAGTCCTACTCTTAACGAGCAGTTCTTC